This TCR beta chain is drawn from a study of long-term antiretroviral therapy in people with HIV. Study conclusions and caveats: Older ART regimens may have been in use when blood was drawn between about 2004 and 2018. Diversity measured after ART increased yet remained under transplant donor controls. Controls showed broader CDR3 length ranges than did the HIV repertoires. Whichever time point was examined, clones expanded before ART dominated the repertoire.

Per germline, CDR1 SGHDT and CDR2 YYEEEE. Trimming took 5 bases from V and 2 from J, leaving 16 bases between them. This CDR3 has 15 residues. This clone was recorded a few times. Its antigen remains unknown. Samples were assayed with immunoSEQ v3.0 at survey level. Measured with immunoSEQ multiplex PCR; TCRdb has only the in-frame clones, and not every one. The sample consists of under 25,000 clones, 86% of them appearing once. The sequence was obtained from a man aged 55 to 70 with HIV. This sample comprised unsorted PBMCs, obtained 1.3 years after starting antiretroviral therapy. The V gene is TRBV5-6, the J gene TRBJ1-1, with a tentative D call TRBD1 (6 bases). Here the CDR3 reads CASSFGGYGNTEAFF. The DNA for the CDR3 is TGTGCCAGCAGTTTTGGGGGCTACGGCAACACTGAAGCTTTCTTT.